This T cell receptor (beta chain) is drawn from a study of blood T cell repertoires in COVID-19. Study-level information: The United States, Italy and Spain supplied acute and convalescent COVID-19 samples. T cells, B-cell-depleted T cells, or PBMCs supplied cDNA or gDNA.

Per germline, CDR1 SGHNT and CDR2 YYREEE (reference sequence). The CDR3 contains 17 residues. The V and J ends lost 4 bases and 9 bases, in that order; junction bases with no gene match: 19. Study processing details: By means of reference gene primer amplification, nucleated cell counts were estimated. Measured with immunoSEQ multiplex PCR; TCRdb has only the in-frame clones, and not every one. The V and J calls and the clone size are those of that table, but D and trimming were determined from the DNA. In the table there are more than 85,000 clones, approximately 91% of which are singletons. Sequenced: peripheral blood. This chain uses TRBV5-4 with TRBJ2-1; 7 nucleotides agree with TRBD2. The receptor's source is a woman older than 75 with acute or convalescent COVID-19. CDR3 amino acids: CASSQDPPTGGVGEQFF. The CDR3 nucleotides are TGTGCCAGCAGCCAGGATCCTCCGACGGGAGGAGTGGGTGAGCAGTTCTTC.